The 20 T cell receptor beta chains given below trace back to one sample, sequenced in a study of OX40 agonist ivuxolimab in advanced cancers. Receptor libraries were prepared by the immunoSEQ multiplex PCR assay. TCRdb mirrors the immuneACCESS table, restricted to in-frame sequences. Some clones are absent from its copies; in checked studies, under half trace to an unresolved V gene, and the reason for the others is unknown. The sample records nearly 110,000 clones, 90% of which are singletons. The ten largest account for about 0.5% of the sample. This sample comprised CD4+ or CD8+ T cells sorted from blood, obtained in a trial of the OX40 agonist ivuxolimab. The receptor set was obtained from an adult with an advanced solid tumor such as melanoma, head and neck, liver or kidney cancer.

The rearrangement links TRBV7-2 to TRBJ1-2; no clear D. Germline V gene lookup returns CDR1 SGHTA and CDR2 FQGNSA. This CDR3 contains 14 residues. V lost 4 bases to trimming and J lost 7 bases, with 16 bases between them. This CDR3 is CASSSRYRGSGYTF. The CDR3 coding sequence is TGTGCCAGCAGCTCCCGGTACCGAGGCAGTGGCTACACCTTC.

The chain links TRBV7-2 to TRBJ1-3; maybe TRBD1 (5 bases). V gave up 1 base and J gave up 7 bases, with 14 bases separating them. The CDR3 totals 15 residues. The germline V gene has CDR1 SGHTA and CDR2 FQGNSA. The CDR3 coding sequence is TGTGCCAGCAGCTTAGAAACGGGAAGGGGTAACACCATATATTTT. Amino acids: CASSLETGRGNTIYF.

The rearrangement uses TRBV15 and TRBJ1-2, with D possibly being TRBD1 (5 bases). Germline V gives CDR1 LNHNV, CDR2 YYDKDF (reference sequence). The CDR3 is made up of 15 amino acids. V lost 3 bases and J lost 7, with 18 bases in between. CDR3 amino acids: CATSRTGTVGVGYTF. CDR3 DNA: TGTGCCACCAGCAGGACTGGGACGGTGGGCGTTGGCTACACCTTC.

This clone has more than one count but fewer than ten. The V call is TRBV11-1, the J call TRBJ1-6; no clear D. Trimming took off 2 bases at V and 6 bases at J, with 2 bases between the two ends. Looked up from germline, CDR1 is SGHAT and CDR2 is FQDESV (reference sequence). There are 12 residues in the CDR3. The CDR3 loop reads CASSLLNSPLHF. The CDR3 DNA sequence: TGTGCCAGCAGCTTACTTAATTCACCCCTCCACTTT. Full variable domain (missing parts from reference TRBV11-1 and TRBJ1-6): EAEVAQSPRYKITEKSQAVAFWCDPISGHATLYWYRQILGQGPELLVQFQDESVVDDSQLPKDRFSAERLKGVDSTLKIQPAELGDSAMYLCASSLLNSPLHFGNGTRLTVT.

This clone was counted a single time. The V and J genes are TRBV9 and TRBJ2-5; 12 bases fit TRBD2. Germline loops: CDR1 SGDLS, CDR2 YYNGEE. This CDR3 has 15 residues. V shed 0 bases and J 3 bases; nucleotides not matched to a gene: 0. The DNA of the CDR3 is TGTGCCAGCAGCGTAGGACTAGCGGGGGAAGAGACCCAGTACTTC. The encoded protein is CASSVGLAGEETQYF.

The chain joins TRBV2 to TRBJ1-2; 11 nucleotides match TRBD1. The CDR3 runs to 15 residues. Germline trimming cut 2 bases from V and 4 bases from J; bases unmatched to any gene: 3. Germline CDR1 SNHLY, CDR2 FYNNEI. In nucleotides, the CDR3 is TGTGCCAGCAGTGAATCCGGGACAGGGGGCTATGGCTACACCTTC. As protein: CASSESGTGGYGYTF.

The chain recombines TRBV9 with TRBJ2-7; D not resolved. The CDR3 is 15 amino acids. V lost 4 bases, J lost 1 base, and 15 bases lay in between. The germline gives CDR1 SGDLS, CDR2 YYNGEE. CDR3 nucleotides: TGTGCCAGCAGCCTGACCGATGTAGGATCCTACGAGCAGTACTTC. Its translation: CASSLTDVGSYEQYF.

This chain links TRBV9 with TRBJ2-3; D could derive from TRBD1 or TRBD2 (5 bases each). V lost 4 bases and J lost 5, with 11 bases in between. Germline CDR1 and CDR2: SGDLS and YYNGEE. There are 13 residues in the CDR3. The CDR3 DNA reads as TGTGCCAGCAGCTCGGGACCGAAAGATACGCAGTATTTT. Encoded protein: CASSSGPKDTQYF.

The chain has TRBV19 and TRBJ1-3, with D hard to call. Between the trimmed V and J ends, which lost 8 bases and 7 bases, there was a span of 9 bases. The CDR3 runs 11 residues. Germline CDR1 reads LNHDA; CDR2 reads SQIVND (reference sequence). The CDR3 DNA follows: TGTGCCAGTCGGGCGGCCAACACCATATATTTT. Its translation: CASRAANTIYF. Looking up the rest from reference TRBV19 and TRBJ1-3 gives the full variable domain: DGGITQSPKYLFRKEGQNVTLSCEQNLNHDAMYWYRQDPGQGLRLIYYSQIVNDFQKGDIAEGYSVSREKKESFPLTVTSAQKNPTAFYLCASRAANTIYFGEGSWLTVV.

This chain joins TRBV4-1 and TRBJ2-5; D is ambiguous. The germline gives CDR1 MGHRA, CDR2 YSYEKL. Deletions cut 3 bases from V and 4 bases from J, with 6 bases between. There are 12 residues in the CDR3. Here the CDR3 DNA reads TGCGCCAGCAGCCACGTTCGAGAGACCCAGTACTTC. It encodes CASSHVRETQYF.

The V gene is TRBV28, the J gene TRBJ2-7, with a weak D call TRBD2 (6 bases). V dropped 8 bases and J dropped 2 bases, with 16 bases sitting between them. The CDR3 consists of 14 residues. Germline CDR1 reads MDHEN; CDR2 reads SYDVKM. The DNA of the CDR3 is TGTGCCAGCCTGAGCCCCGGGGGACCCTACGAGCAGTACTTC. It translates to CASLSPGGPYEQYF.

CDR3 in amino acids: CASSPPGTSGGLSTDTQYF. In DNA, the CDR3 is TGTGCCAGCTCACCACCCGGGACTAGCGGGGGACTAAGCACAGATACGCAGTATTTT. This rearrangement joins TRBV18 to TRBJ2-3; 14 bases are shared with TRBD2. The CDR3 extends over 19 amino acids. The germline V gene has CDR1 KGHSH and CDR2 LQKENI. The trim removed 0 bases at V and 0 bases at J, leaving 5 bases unmatched.

The chain couples TRBV6-5 to TRBJ2-1, with a weak D call TRBD2 (6 bases). The V end was cut by 8 bases, the J end by 3 bases, with 8 bases between. Looked up from germline, CDR1 is MNHEY and CDR2 is SVGAGI. The CDR3 spans 12 residues. The CDR3 loop is CASAGNYNEQFF. Here the CDR3 DNA reads TGTGCCAGCGCGGGGAACTACAATGAGCAGTTCTTC.

The genes are TRBV11-2 and TRBJ2-3; a weak D match, TRBD2 (6 bases). Germline-derived CDR1 and CDR2 are SGHAT and FQNNGV. V was trimmed by 4 bases and J by 6 bases, leaving 17 bases between them. The CDR3 consists of 15 residues. CDR3 amino acids: CASSWGDFKADTQYF. The CDR3 DNA is TGTGCCAGCAGCTGGGGGGACTTCAAAGCTGATACGCAGTATTTT.

The rearrangement joins TRBV30 to TRBJ2-3, with 11 bases lining up with TRBD2. The germline V gene has CDR1 GTSNPN and CDR2 SVGIG (reference sequence). The CDR3 runs to 14 residues. With 3 bases clipped from V and 4 bases from J, the junction kept 3 bases outside the gene matches. The CDR3 DNA follows: TGTGCCTGGAGATTAGCGGGGGGGCCAGATACGCAGTATTTT. It translates to CAWRLAGGPDTQYF.

This clone showed up just a few times. The V and J genes are TRBV30 and TRBJ1-2, with 8 bases fitting TRBD1. Germline values: CDR1 GTSNPN, CDR2 SVGIG (reference sequence). V shed 8 bases and J 8 bases; nucleotides not matched to a gene: 4. CDR3 length: 10 amino acids. As DNA, the CDR3 is TGTGCCATGGACAGGGAAGGCTACACCTTC. Amino acid sequence: CAMDREGYTF.

The rearrangement links TRBV28 to TRBJ1-4, with D possibly TRBD1 on 6 matching bases. Germline V CDR1 and CDR2: MDHEN, SYDVKM. The V gene lost 10 bases and the J gene lost 0 bases, with 15 bases spanning the gap. The CDR3 is made up of 15 amino acids. CDR3 amino acids: CATLEAGATNEKLFF. CDR3 in DNA: TGTGCCACCCTGGAGGCAGGGGCAACTAATGAAAAACTGTTTTTT.

The J gene is TRBJ2-2, the V gene TRBV28; 10 bases match TRBD1. V dropped 3 bases and J dropped 6; count of bases not matched to a gene: 4. The CDR3 is 15 residues long. Germline V lookup: CDR1 MDHEN, CDR2 SYDVKM. In DNA form, the CDR3 reads TGTGCCAGCAGTTTTGGGGACAGGGGTGCCGGGGAGCTGTTTTTT. Translating it yields CASSFGDRGAGELFF.

This chain connects TRBV30 to TRBJ1-4, with TRBD1 matching over 7 bases. The CDR3 totals 13 residues. Germline CDR1 GTSNPN, CDR2 SVGIG (reference sequence). The CDR3 nucleotides are TGTGCTAGGGGGACAGCAACTAATGAAAAACTGTTTTTT. Encoded protein: CARGTATNEKLFF.

The chain carries TRBV27 and TRBJ2-7; tentative D call: TRBD1 (6 bases). V lost 6 bases, J lost 7 bases, and 22 bases lay in between. This CDR3 has 15 residues. CDR1 MNHEY and CDR2 SMNVEV come from the germline V gene (reference sequence). The CDR3 spells CASRRENRAWREQYF. Here the CDR3 DNA reads TGTGCCAGCAGGCGAGAGAACAGGGCATGGAGGGAGCAGTACTTC.